A selection of T cell receptor beta chains follows, all from one sample in a study of T-cell reconstitution after alpha-beta-depleted transplantation in children. TCRdb reanalysed the PCR reads using MiXCR and keeps one entry per CDR3 protein. The sample has over 85,000 distinct CDR3 sequences; less than 6% are singletons. The input for sequencing was PBMCs, mostly from graft donor cells, taken 60 days after TCRalphabeta/CD19-depleted stem cell transplant. These receptors were collected from a female patient aged 2-9 years who had a stem cell transplant for Fanconi anemia, so the T cells may come from the graft donor. Both conserved end residues are trimmed from each CDR3. The D gene is left open where the match is weak. The size entry is marked missing in some rows and otherwise reads once, few, many or a size class.

j_call v_call clone_size d_call cdr3_aa
TRBJ1-1 TRBV28 many . ASSLLGEMNTEAF
TRBJ2-1 TRBV12-3/TRBV12-4 many . ASRSSTEQF
TRBJ1-2 TRBV12-3/TRBV12-4 few TRBD1 ASSLPTGGYGYT
TRBJ2-5 TRBV6-5 many . ASSYWLGETQY
TRBJ2-2 TRBV12-3/TRBV12-4 many TRBD2 ASRGPGTSGRRGGELF
TRBJ2-2 TRBV6-2/TRBV6-3 many . ASNNPSPGVANTGELF
TRBJ2-7 TRBV7-9 . . ASSLMDRDYEQY
TRBJ2-1 TRBV29-1 many . SVQTWATPSYNEQF
TRBJ1-2 TRBV6-4 . . ASSDEGHYGYT
TRBJ2-2 TRBV28 many . ASRTERQYNTGELF
TRBJ2-2 TRBV4-2 many . ASSQAGTHNTGELF
TRBJ1-1 TRBV18 many . ASSSGGDTEAF
TRBJ2-5 TRBV28 . . ASSLYREETQY
TRBJ2-5 TRBV28 many . ASSLVKTQY
TRBJ2-2 TRBV4-1 many . ASRDSMGKTGELF
TRBJ1-1 TRBV18 . . ASSPRYSILGTEAF
TRBJ2-3 TRBV6-5 few . ASDGRDRADTQY
TRBJ2-7 TRBV5-1 many . ASSPTFSYEQY
TRBJ2-1 TRBV7-2 many . ASSLAKRIQF
TRBJ2-3 TRBV13 . TRBD2 ASSPRRTSGLFSTDTQY
TRBJ2-5 TRBV25-1 few . ASSEFQETQY
TRBJ1-3 TRBV7-9 many . ASSSRGGNTIY